The next 5 T cell receptor beta chains were all read from a single sample in a study of OX40 agonist ivuxolimab in advanced cancers. TCRdb keeps only in-frame clones here, not all; method: immunoSEQ multiplex PCR. The sample yields 36,000 or so clones, approximately 80% seen once. This sample comprised CD4+ or CD8+ T cells sorted from blood, obtained in a trial of the OX40 agonist ivuxolimab. These receptor sequences come from an adult with an advanced solid tumor such as melanoma, head and neck, liver or kidney cancer.

This clone was counted only a few times. A far larger clone is only one base removed, so a read error is likely. The chain is built from TRBV29-1 and TRBJ1-2; tentative D call: TRBD1 (6 bases). This CDR3 spans 12 amino acids. Looked up from germline, CDR1 is SQVTM and CDR2 is ANQGSEA. V dropped 3 bases and J dropped 7 bases, with 12 bases sitting between them. The CDR3 is CSVDWGGLGYTF. The CDR3 region has the DNA TGCAGCGTTGACTGGGGGGGGCTTGGCTACACCTTC.

About this clone: A much larger clone lies a single base off, so this may be a read error. This chain joins TRBV5-4 and TRBJ1-4; the D gene is possibly TRBD1 (6 bases). Trimming pared 4 bases from V and 8 bases from J, leaving 18 bases between. Looked up from germline, CDR1 is SGHNT and CDR2 is YYREEE (reference sequence). This CDR3 spans 15 amino acids. The CDR3 coding sequence is TGTGCCAGCAGCAGATTGGGGGCCCAGGGAGAAAAACTGTTTTTT. It yields the protein CASSRLGAQGEKLFF.

This chain joins TRBV11-2 and TRBJ2-1, with D possibly being TRBD1 or TRBD2 (5 bases each). This CDR3 has 13 amino acids. The V end lost 5 bases, the J end lost 8 bases, and 13 bases lay between the germline ends. Germline V gene data show CDR1 as SGHAT and CDR2 as FQNNGV. The CDR3 sequence: CASSLGATDEQFF. The CDR3 bases are TGTGCCAGCAGCCTCGGGGCGACGGATGAGCAGTTCTTC. The variable domain in full, completed from reference TRBV11-2 and TRBJ2-1, reads EAGVAQSPRYKIIEKRQSVAFWCNPISGHATLYWYQQILGQGPKLLIQFQNNGVVDDSQLPKDRFSAERLKGVDSTLKIQPAKLEDSAVYLCASSLGATDEQFFGPGTRLTVL.

The rearrangement links TRBV11-2 to TRBJ1-2; D ambiguous. This CDR3 has 15 amino acids. Germline-derived CDR1 and CDR2 are SGHAT and FQNNGV. Trimming stripped 10 bases from V and 5 bases from J, with 23 bases between. CDR3 coding DNA: TGTGCCACCCAACTAGGCCCCCAGCGAATGTATGGCTACACCTTC. Translated: CATQLGPQRMYGYTF. Complete variable domain (other parts from reference TRBV11-2 and TRBJ1-2): EAGVAQSPRYKIIEKRQSVAFWCNPISGHATLYWYQQILGQGPKLLIQFQNNGVVDDSQLPKDRFSAERLKGVDSTLKIQPAKLEDSAVYLCATQLGPQRMYGYTFGSGTRLTVV.

This clone was recorded once. The chain employs TRBV27 and TRBJ2-5; weak D call: TRBD1 (5 bases). The J call may be in error: the DNA end matches TRBJ2-7 better. Germline V gives CDR1 MNHEY, CDR2 SMNVEV (reference sequence). CDR3 length equals 14 residues. This CDR3 reads CASSIQDTGNEQYF. The CDR3 DNA reads as TGTGCCAGCAGTATACAGGACACTGGGAACGAGCAGTACTTC.